This T cell receptor (beta chain) stems from a study of T cells after yellow fever vaccination. Looking at the study overall: CD3, CD45RA, CCR7 and CD95 guided sorting of the EM, EMRA, CM and Tscm memory subsets.

This clonotype has a count of ten or more. As TCR cDNA was made by 5'RACE template switching, a universal primer site and UMIs were added. One entry per CDR3 protein, called by TCRdb with MiXCR from the 5' RACE reads. The profile shows 5,000 or so distinct CDR3 sequences, roughly 6% of them singletons. From germline, CDR1 is SGDLS and CDR2 YYNGEE. The CDR3 is 14 amino acids. Trimming shortened V by 3 bases and J by 6 bases, and 12 bases separated the two germline ends. Study-wide findings and caveats: Though weaker, the secondary response peaked faster, on day 5 versus 15. Some clonotypes, a small share, were shared between CD4 and CD8 compartments.

This chain connects TRBV9 to TRBJ2-2; TRBD1 or TRBD2 may be the D gene (6 bases each). This sequence originates from a man between 18 and 29 years old who received the YFV17D yellow fever vaccine. The sequenced sample was PBMCs, either bulk or a sorted T-cell subset (CD4+, CD8+, memory, or dextramer-sorted; not recorded which), obtained less than 16 days after the first yellow fever vaccination. CDR3 nucleotides: TGTGCCAGCAGCGGGGGGGCATTGGCCGGGGAGCTGTTTTTT. This sequence encodes CASSGGALAGELFF.